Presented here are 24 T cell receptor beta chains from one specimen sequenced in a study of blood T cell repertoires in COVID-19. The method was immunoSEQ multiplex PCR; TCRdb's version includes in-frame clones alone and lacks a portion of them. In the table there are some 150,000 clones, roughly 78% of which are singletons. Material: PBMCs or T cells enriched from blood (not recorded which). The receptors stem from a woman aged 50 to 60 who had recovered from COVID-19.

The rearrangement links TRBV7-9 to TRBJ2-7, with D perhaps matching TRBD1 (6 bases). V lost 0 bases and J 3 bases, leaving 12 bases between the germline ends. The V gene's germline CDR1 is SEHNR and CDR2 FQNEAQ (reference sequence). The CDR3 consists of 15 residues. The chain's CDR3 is CASSLAVGDNYEQYF. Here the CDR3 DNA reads TGTGCCAGCAGCTTAGCGGTAGGGGACAACTACGAGCAGTACTTC. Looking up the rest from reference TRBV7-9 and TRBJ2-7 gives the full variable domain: DTGVSQNPRHKITKRGQNVTFRCDPISEHNRLYWYRQTLGQGPEFLTYFQNEAQLEKSRLLSDRFSAERPKGSFSTLEIQRTEQGDSAMYLCASSLAVGDNYEQYFGPGTRLTVT.

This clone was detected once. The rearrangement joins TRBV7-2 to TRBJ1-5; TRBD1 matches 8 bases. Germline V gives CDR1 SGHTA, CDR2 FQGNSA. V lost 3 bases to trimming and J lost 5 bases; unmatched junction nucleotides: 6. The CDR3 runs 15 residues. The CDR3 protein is CASSFWTGKDQPQHF. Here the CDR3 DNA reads TGTGCCAGCAGCTTCTGGACAGGGAAAGATCAGCCCCAGCATTTT.

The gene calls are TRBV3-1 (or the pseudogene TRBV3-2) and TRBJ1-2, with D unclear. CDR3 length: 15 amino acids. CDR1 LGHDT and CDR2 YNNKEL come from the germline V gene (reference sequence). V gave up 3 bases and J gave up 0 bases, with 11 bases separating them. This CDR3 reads CASSHLTRANYGYTF. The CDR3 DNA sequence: TGTGCCAGCAGCCATTTGACTAGAGCTAACTATGGCTACACCTTC.

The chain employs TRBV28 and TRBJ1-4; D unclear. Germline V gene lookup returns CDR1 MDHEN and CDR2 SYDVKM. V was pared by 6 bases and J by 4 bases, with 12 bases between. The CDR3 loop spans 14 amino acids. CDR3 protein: CASSLLRDNEKLFF. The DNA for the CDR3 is TGTGCCAGCAGCCTCCTCCGGGATAATGAAAAACTGTTTTTT.

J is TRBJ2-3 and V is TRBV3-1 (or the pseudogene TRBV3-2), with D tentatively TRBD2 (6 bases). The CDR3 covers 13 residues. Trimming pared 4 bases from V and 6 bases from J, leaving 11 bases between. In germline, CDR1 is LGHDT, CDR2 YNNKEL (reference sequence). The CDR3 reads CASSPIGTDTQYF. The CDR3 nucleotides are TGTGCCAGCAGCCCTATAGGGACTGATACGCAGTATTTT.

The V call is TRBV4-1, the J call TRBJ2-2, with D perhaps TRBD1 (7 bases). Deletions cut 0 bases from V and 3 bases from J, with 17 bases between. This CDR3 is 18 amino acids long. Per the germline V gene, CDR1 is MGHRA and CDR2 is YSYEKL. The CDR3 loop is CASSQDFGQDYHTGELFF. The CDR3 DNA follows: TGCGCCAGCAGCCAAGATTTTGGACAGGACTATCACACCGGGGAGCTGTTTTTT.

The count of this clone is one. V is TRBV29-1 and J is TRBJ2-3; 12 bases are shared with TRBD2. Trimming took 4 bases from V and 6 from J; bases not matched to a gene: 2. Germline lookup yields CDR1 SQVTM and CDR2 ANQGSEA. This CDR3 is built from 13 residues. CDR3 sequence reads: CSVGLAGEDTQYF. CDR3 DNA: TGCAGCGTTGGACTAGCGGGGGAGGATACGCAGTATTTT.

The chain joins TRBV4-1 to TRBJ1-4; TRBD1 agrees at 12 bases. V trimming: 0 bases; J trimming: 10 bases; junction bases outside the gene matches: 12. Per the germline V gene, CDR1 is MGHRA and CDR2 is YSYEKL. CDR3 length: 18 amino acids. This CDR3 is CASSQDLEEGTGGGKLFF. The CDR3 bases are TGCGCCAGCAGCCAAGATCTTGAGGAAGGGACAGGGGGCGGAAAACTGTTTTTT.

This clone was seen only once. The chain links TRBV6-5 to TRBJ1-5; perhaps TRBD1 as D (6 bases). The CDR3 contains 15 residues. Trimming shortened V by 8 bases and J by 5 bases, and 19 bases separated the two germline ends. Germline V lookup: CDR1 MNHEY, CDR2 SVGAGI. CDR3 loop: CASLRRTARYQPQHF. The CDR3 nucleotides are TGTGCCAGCTTAAGAAGGACAGCCCGATATCAGCCCCAGCATTTT.

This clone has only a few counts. The CDR3, as DNA: TGTGCCAGCAGCTCCGACAGGGAAAAACTGTTTTTT. Residues: CASSSDREKLFF. The rearrangement uses TRBV5-4 and TRBJ1-4, with D possibly matching TRBD1 (6 bases). Germline V gives CDR1 SGHNT, CDR2 YYREEE (reference sequence). The CDR3 has 12 residues. V lost 3 bases and J lost 8, with 8 bases in between.

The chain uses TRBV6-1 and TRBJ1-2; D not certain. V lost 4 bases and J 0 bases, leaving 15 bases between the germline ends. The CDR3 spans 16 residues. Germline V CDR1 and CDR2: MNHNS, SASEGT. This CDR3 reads CASSVGSSLSNYGYTF. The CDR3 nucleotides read TGTGCCAGCAGTGTTGGCAGTTCCCTGTCTAACTATGGCTACACCTTC.

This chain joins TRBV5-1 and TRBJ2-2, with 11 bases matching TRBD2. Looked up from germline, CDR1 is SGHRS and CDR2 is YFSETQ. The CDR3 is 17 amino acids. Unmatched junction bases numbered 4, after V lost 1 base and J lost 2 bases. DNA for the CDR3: TGCGCCAGCAGCTTGACTAGCGGGGGACCAAACACCGGGGAGCTGTTTTTT. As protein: CASSLTSGGPNTGELFF.

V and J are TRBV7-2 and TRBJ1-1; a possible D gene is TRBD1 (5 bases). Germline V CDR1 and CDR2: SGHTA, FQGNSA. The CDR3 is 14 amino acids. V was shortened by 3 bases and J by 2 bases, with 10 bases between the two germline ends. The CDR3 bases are TGTGCCAGCAGCTTTTACCAGGGCAACACTGAAGCTTTCTTT. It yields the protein CASSFYQGNTEAFF.

The CDR3 region has the DNA TGTGCCAGCAGCCAATCGACAGGGGCATCCACCGGGGAGCTGTTTTTT. It is translated as CASSQSTGASTGELFF. The V gene is TRBV4-2, the J gene TRBJ2-2; 8 nucleotides line up with TRBD1. V dropped 2 bases and J dropped 4; count of bases not matched to a gene: 6. From germline, CDR1 is LGHNA and CDR2 YNFKEQ. The CDR3 has 16 residues.

The CDR3 coding sequence is TGTGCCAGTCACCGGATGGACATATACAATGAGCAGTTCTTC. This encodes CASHRMDIYNEQFF. The rearrangement uses TRBV6-5 and TRBJ2-1, with D possibly matching TRBD1 (5 bases). Germline assignment: CDR1 MNHEY and CDR2 SVGAGI. Trimming took 9 bases from V and 4 from J, leaving 16 bases between them. This CDR3 has 14 residues.

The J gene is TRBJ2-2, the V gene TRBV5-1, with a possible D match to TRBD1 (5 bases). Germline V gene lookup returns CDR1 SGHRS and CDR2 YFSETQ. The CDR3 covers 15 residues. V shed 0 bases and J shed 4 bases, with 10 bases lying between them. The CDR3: CASSLVQAGTGELFF. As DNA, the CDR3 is TGCGCCAGCAGCTTGGTACAGGCTGGCACCGGGGAGCTGTTTTTT.

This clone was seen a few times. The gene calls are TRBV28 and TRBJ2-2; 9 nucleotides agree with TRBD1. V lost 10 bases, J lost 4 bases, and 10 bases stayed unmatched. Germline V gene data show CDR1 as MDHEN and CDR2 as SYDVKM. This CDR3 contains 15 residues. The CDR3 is CAILRRQGGTGELFF. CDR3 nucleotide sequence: TGTGCCATCTTACGGAGACAGGGGGGCACCGGGGAGCTGTTTTTT.

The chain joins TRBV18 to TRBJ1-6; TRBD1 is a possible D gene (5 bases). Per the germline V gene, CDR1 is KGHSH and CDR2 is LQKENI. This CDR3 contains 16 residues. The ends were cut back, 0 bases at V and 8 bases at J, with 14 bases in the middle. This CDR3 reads CASSPPNPREDSPLHF. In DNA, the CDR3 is TGTGCCAGCTCACCACCAAATCCCAGGGAAGATTCACCCCTCCACTTT.

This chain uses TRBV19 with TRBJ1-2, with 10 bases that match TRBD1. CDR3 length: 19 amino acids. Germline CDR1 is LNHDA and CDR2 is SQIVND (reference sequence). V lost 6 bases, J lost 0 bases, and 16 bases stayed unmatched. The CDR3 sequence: CASRRSASGTGVSNYGYTF. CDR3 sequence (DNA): TGTGCCAGTAGACGATCTGCCTCCGGGACAGGGGTATCTAACTATGGCTACACCTTC.

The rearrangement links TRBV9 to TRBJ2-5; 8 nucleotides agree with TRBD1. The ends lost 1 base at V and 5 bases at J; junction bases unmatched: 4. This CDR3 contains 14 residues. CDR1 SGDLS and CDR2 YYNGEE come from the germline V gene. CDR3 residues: CASSVQGARETQYF. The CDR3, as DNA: TGTGCCAGCAGCGTACAGGGGGCGCGGGAGACCCAGTACTTC.

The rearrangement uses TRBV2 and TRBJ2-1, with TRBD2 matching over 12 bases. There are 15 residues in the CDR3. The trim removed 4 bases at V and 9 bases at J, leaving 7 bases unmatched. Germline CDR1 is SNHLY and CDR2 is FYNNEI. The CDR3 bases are TGTGCCAGCAGTGCGGGCCTAGCGGGAGGGATTGAGCAGTTCTTC. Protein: CASSAGLAGGIEQFF.

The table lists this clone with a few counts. The CDR3 bases are TGTGCCAGCAGTTTATTACAAAGCTACACCTTC. Protein sequence: CASSLLQSYTF. The chain couples TRBV28 to TRBJ1-2; D not resolved. The germline CDR1 and CDR2 sequences are MDHEN and SYDVKM. This CDR3 contains 11 residues. V was shortened by 1 base and J by 9 bases, with 6 bases between the two germline ends.

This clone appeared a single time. In nucleotides, the CDR3 is TGTGCCGCAAGGGCTAGCGGGGGGGGGAGCACAGATACGCAGTATTTT. It encodes CAARASGGGSTDTQYF. V gene TRBV5-4 combines with J gene TRBJ2-3; 12 positions match TRBD2. Trimming cost V 10 bases and J 0 bases; bases outside gene matches: 9. CDR1 is SGHNT and CDR2 is YYREEE in the germline V gene (reference sequence). This CDR3 is 16 amino acids long.

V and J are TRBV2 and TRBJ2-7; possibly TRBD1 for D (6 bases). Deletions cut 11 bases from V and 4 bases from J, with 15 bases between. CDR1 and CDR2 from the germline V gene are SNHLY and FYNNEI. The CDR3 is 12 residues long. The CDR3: CAGQDRTYEQYF. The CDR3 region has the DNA TGTGCCGGACAAGACAGGACGTACGAGCAGTACTTC. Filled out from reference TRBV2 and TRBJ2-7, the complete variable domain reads EPEVTQTPSHQVTQMGQEVILRCVPISNHLYFYWYRQILGQKVEFLVSFYNNEISEKSEIFDDQFSVERPDGSNFTLKIRSTKLEDSAMYFCAGQDRTYEQYFGPGTRLTVT.